This entry concerns a single T cell receptor (beta chain). Its antigen is currently not known. One base away there is no much larger clone; base qualities are not given. The study evaluated CTLA-4 blockade (ipilimumab) given together with focal radiation therapy in patients who had chemo-refractory metastatic non-small-cell lung cancer. This specimen comes from a study of radiotherapy plus CTLA-4 blockade in lung cancer (dated by TCRdb to 2016 to 2018). Looking at the study overall: Among the enrolled patients, about 19% had an objective response, and 25% to 40% reached disease control.

Findings and caveats that apply to the study as a whole: The strongest predictors of response were reported to be early dynamic shifts in blood T cell clones along with a rise in serum interferon-beta following radiation. After treatment with radiotherapy and ipilimumab, TCR clones that originated in tumors expanded in peripheral blood.

The library was generated by the immunoSEQ multiplex PCR assay. As stored in TCRdb, this immuneACCESS dataset retains in-frame rearrangements with V and J assigned. A fraction of the clones does not appear; measured against another copy, unresolved V genes explain less than half of the discrepancy, and the remainder lacks a known reason. The sample has approximately 72,000 clones on record, around four fifths of them singletons. Around 7% of the sample comes from the top ten. The CDR3 holds 18 amino acids from the cysteine to the phenylalanine. Only the CDR3 DNA stays, 54 bases, in frame from base 1. V drops 4 bases and J drops 0 bases, leaving 19 bases in between. As encoded in the germline V gene, CDR1 is SGHVS while CDR2 is FQNEAQ.

The specimen comprised peripheral blood, sampled from a patient treated with radiotherapy plus ipilimumab. The chain employs TRBV7-8 and TRBJ1-5; the D gene is perhaps TRBD1, on 5 matching bases. The source of this sequence is a human donor with non-small cell lung cancer who had a complete response to radiotherapy plus ipilimumab. At the DNA level, the sequence is TGTGCCAGCAGCTCCCCTGGCCAGGGCAGGGATAGCAATCAGCCCCAGCATTTT. Its protein product is CASSSPGQGRDSNQPQHF. Extended through the reference TRBV7-8 and TRBJ1-5 proteins, this CDR3 yields the full variable domain: GAGVSQSPRYKVAKRGQDVALRCDPISGHVSLFWYQQALGQGPEFLTYFQNEAQLDKSGLPSDRFFAERPEGSVSTLKIQRTQQEDSAVYLCASSSPGQGRDSNQPQHFGDGTRLSIL.